This T cell receptor (beta chain) was sequenced for a study of T cell repertoires in cytomegalovirus infection. The CDR3 is 13 amino acids. Looked up from germline, CDR1 is SNHLY and CDR2 is FYNNEI. V gave up 5 bases and J gave up 3 bases, with 9 bases separating them. TCRdb passed the reads through MiXCR, listing each CDR3 protein once. The table lists about 340,000 distinct CDR3 sequences, roughly 28% of them singletons. Regarding this clonotype: Antigen: not known.

The rearrangement links TRBV2 to TRBJ2-3; tentative D call: TRBD2 (6 bases). The sequence came from a human donor in good health (CMV status not recorded). Some clones in this sample may be carry-over from other donors' samples. Sequencing was performed on cultured PBMCs, taken from culture after CMV antigen stimulation. The CDR3 loop is CASSMEGTDTQYF. CDR3 DNA sequence: TGTGCCAGCAGTATGGAGGGGACAGATACGCAGTATTTT.